One sample yielded the 8 T cell receptor beta chains listed below, sequenced in a study of cytomegalovirus exposure and HLA in healthy donors. PCR employed 60 Vbeta and 13 Jbeta primers. Assay: immunoSEQ multiplex PCR; the TCRdb copy retains only in-frame clones and omits some. Here the sample table reports approximately 37,000 clones. The material sequenced was PBMCs. The receptors derive from a human donor in good health.

CDR3 in DNA: TGTGCCAGCAGTTACCGACAGGGGGAATTGAACACTGAAGCTTTCTTT. This translates into CASSYRQGELNTEAFF. The V call is TRBV28, the J call TRBJ1-1; the match to TRBD1 covers 9 bases. Germline V gene lookup returns CDR1 MDHEN and CDR2 SYDVKM. The CDR3 extends over 16 amino acids. Trimming removed 4 bases from V and 0 bases from J; junction bases left unmatched: 6.

V and J are TRBV25-1 and TRBJ2-7; TRBD1 matches at 11 bases. The germline V gene encodes CDR1 MGHDK and CDR2 SYGVNS. The ends lost 2 bases at V and 3 bases at J; junction bases unmatched: 0. The CDR3 is made up of 14 amino acids. The CDR3 sequence: CASSEGTGGYEQYF. The CDR3 DNA reads as TGTGCCAGCAGTGAAGGGACAGGGGGCTACGAGCAGTACTTC.

The gene calls are TRBV7-9 and TRBJ1-1, with D maybe TRBD1 (5 bases). The CDR3 runs to 14 residues. The V gene's germline CDR1 is SEHNR and CDR2 FQNEAQ (reference sequence). Deletions cut 5 bases from V and 5 bases from J, with 15 bases between. CDR3 region: CASSHLQELTEAFF. The DNA of the CDR3 is TGTGCCAGCAGCCATCTACAGGAACTTACTGAAGCTTTCTTT.

The chain carries TRBV2 and TRBJ2-7; D is unresolved. CDR1 is SNHLY, CDR2 FYNNEI, per germline. Between the trimmed V and J ends, which lost 0 bases and 0 bases, there was a span of 3 bases. There are 13 residues in the CDR3. For the CDR3, the DNA is TGTGCCAGCAGTGAAGCGTACTCCTACGAGCAGTACTTC. Its protein is CASSEAYSYEQYF.

The CDR3 protein is CASRGTPAKETQYF. The CDR3 DNA is TGCGCCAGCAGAGGGACTCCCGCAAAAGAGACCCAGTACTTC. V usage is TRBV10-2 and J usage is TRBJ2-5, with D possibly being TRBD2 (6 bases). The CDR3 contains 14 residues. Germline V gene sequence: CDR1 WSHSY, CDR2 SAAADI. V shed 6 bases and J shed 3 bases, with 14 bases lying between them.

To note about this clone: One end of the junction varies from germline; a read error may be responsible. The rearrangement uses TRBV18 and TRBJ1-2; no firm D call. Germline values: CDR1 KGHSH, CDR2 LQKENI. This CDR3 has 15 residues. CDR3 loop: CAGSPPSVEVEGYTF. DNA of the CDR3: TGTGCCGGCTCACCACCCTCGGTTGAAGTTGAGGGCTACACCTTC.

The genes are TRBV5-1 and TRBJ2-7, with D unresolved. The length of the CDR3 is 15 residues. V shed 0 bases and J shed 0 bases, with 10 bases lying between them. Germline loops: CDR1 SGHRS, CDR2 YFSETQ. CDR3 bases: TGCGCCAGCAGCTTGGTACCAGATTTCTCCTACGAGCAGTACTTC. Translation: CASSLVPDFSYEQYF.

The chain links TRBV9 to TRBJ2-7, with D hard to call. Trimming took off 0 bases at V and 0 bases at J, with 10 bases between the two ends. CDR1 is SGDLS, CDR2 YYNGEE, per germline. The CDR3 runs to 15 residues. The CDR3 region is CASSVEKISSYEQYF. CDR3 sequence (DNA): TGTGCCAGCAGCGTAGAAAAGATCAGCTCCTACGAGCAGTACTTC. Combining the CDR3 with reference TRBV9 and TRBJ2-7 gives the whole variable domain DSGVTQTPKHLITATGQRVTLRCSPRSGDLSVYWYQQSLDQGLQFLIQYYNGEERAKGNILERFSAQQFPDLHSELNLSSLELGDSALYFCASSVEKISSYEQYFGPGTRLTVT.